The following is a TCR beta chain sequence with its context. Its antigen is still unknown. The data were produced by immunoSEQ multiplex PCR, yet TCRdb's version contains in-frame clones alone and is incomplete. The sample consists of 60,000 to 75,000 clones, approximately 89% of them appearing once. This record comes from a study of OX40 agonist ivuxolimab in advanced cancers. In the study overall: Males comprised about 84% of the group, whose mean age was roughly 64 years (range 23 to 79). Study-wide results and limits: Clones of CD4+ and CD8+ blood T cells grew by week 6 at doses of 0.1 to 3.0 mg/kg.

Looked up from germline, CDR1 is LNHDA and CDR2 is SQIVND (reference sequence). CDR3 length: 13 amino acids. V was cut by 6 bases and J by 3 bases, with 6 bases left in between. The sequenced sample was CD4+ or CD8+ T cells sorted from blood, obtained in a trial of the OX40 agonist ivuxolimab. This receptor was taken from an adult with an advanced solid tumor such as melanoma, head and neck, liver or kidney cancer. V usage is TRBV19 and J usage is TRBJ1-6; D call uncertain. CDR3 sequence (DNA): TGTGCCAGTAGCCCACACTATAATTCACCCCTCCACTTT. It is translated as CASSPHYNSPLHF.